This entry lists 24 T cell receptor beta chains sequenced from one sample in a study of blood T cell repertoires in COVID-19. Measured with immunoSEQ multiplex PCR; TCRdb has only the in-frame clones, and not every one. The table has a few hundred thousand clones, under 90% seen once. Material: peripheral blood. The source of these receptors is a woman in her twenties or thirties with COVID-19, enrolled during active disease.

This chain connects TRBV6-5 to TRBJ1-2; no definite D call. The germline V gene has CDR1 MNHEY and CDR2 SVGAGI. The CDR3 runs 15 residues. Trimming shortened V by 6 bases and J by 2 bases, and 16 bases separated the two germline ends. The DNA of the CDR3 is TGTGCCAGCAGCCGCGGGATGGGTGGGAACTATGGCTACACCTTC. This encodes CASSRGMGGNYGYTF.

The J gene is TRBJ2-2, the V gene TRBV5-5, with D maybe TRBD1 (6 bases). CDR1 is SGHKS and CDR2 is YYEKEE in the germline V gene (reference sequence). Trimming pared 2 bases from V and 4 bases from J, leaving 12 bases between. This CDR3 region has 15 residues. The CDR3 nucleotides are TGTGCCAGCAGCTTCCAGGGGTTTATCACCGGGGAGCTGTTTTTT. Translated, it gives CASSFQGFITGELFF.

This clone was seen only once. The rearrangement joins TRBV3-1 (or the pseudogene TRBV3-2) to TRBJ1-4, with 12 bases that match TRBD1. Per germline, CDR1 LGHDT and CDR2 YNNKEL (reference sequence). V dropped 3 bases and J dropped 6; count of bases not matched to a gene: 2. The CDR3 extends over 15 amino acids. The CDR3 is CASSQGQGADEKLFF. In DNA, the CDR3 is TGTGCCAGCAGCCAGGGACAGGGGGCGGATGAAAAACTGTTTTTT.

This clone was seen a single time. The chain couples TRBV5-1 to TRBJ1-2; 8 nucleotides align to TRBD1. The CDR3 has 15 amino acids. V was clipped by 4 bases and J by 6 bases; unmatched bases: 11. Looked up from germline, CDR1 is SGHRS and CDR2 is YFSETQ. The DNA of the CDR3 is TGCGCCAGCAGCCCGAGCGGACAGGGCGGTAATGGCTACACCTTC. It codes for CASSPSGQGGNGYTF.

The J gene is TRBJ1-5, the V gene TRBV27, with D unclear. The CDR3 has 12 residues. Trimming pared 11 bases from V and 4 bases from J, leaving 12 bases between. Germline V gene lookup returns CDR1 MNHEY and CDR2 SMNVEV (reference sequence). The DNA for the CDR3 is TGTGCCTCCCAGACAATTAATCAGCCCCAGCATTTT. Translating it yields CASQTINQPQHF.

This clone has only one observation. The same CDR3 is also encoded by other DNA sequences in this sample. The rearrangement uses TRBV30 and TRBJ1-4, with D maybe TRBD1 (5 bases). CDR3 length: 14 amino acids. The germline V and J ends were trimmed by 0 bases and 7 bases, with 12 bases remaining between them. Germline lookup yields CDR1 GTSNPN and CDR2 SVGIG (reference sequence). This CDR3 is CAWSVGGGGEKLFF. In DNA, the CDR3 is TGTGCCTGGAGTGTAGGCGGGGGTGGTGAAAAACTGTTTTTT.

V is TRBV29-1 and J is TRBJ2-7, with 9 bases identical to TRBD1. After removal of 4 bases from V and 4 bases from J, the junction contained 8 bases not matched to a gene. The CDR3 is 14 residues long. The germline gives CDR1 SQVTM, CDR2 ANQGSEA. CDR3 loop: CSVGVQGARYEQYF. CDR3 coding DNA: TGCAGCGTTGGAGTACAGGGGGCTAGATACGAGCAGTACTTC.

This clone was observed a handful of times. The chain links TRBV5-1 to TRBJ2-5; 7 positions match TRBD1. The germline CDR1 and CDR2 sequences are SGHRS and YFSETQ. The CDR3 consists of 13 residues. V lost 4 bases to trimming and J lost 2 bases; unmatched junction nucleotides: 2. The CDR3 spells CASSPGQQETQYF. The CDR3 nucleotides read TGCGCCAGCAGCCCGGGACAGCAAGAGACCCAGTACTTC.

In its sample, this clone was seen a few times. The genes are TRBV7-6 and TRBJ1-6, with a possible D match to TRBD1 (6 bases). CDR3 length: 19 amino acids. Germline lookup yields CDR1 SGHVS and CDR2 FNYEAQ. Trimming removed 4 bases at V and 9 bases at J, with 28 bases between. CDR3 DNA sequence: TGTGCCAGCAGCTCCTCCCATGATTCACAGGGACGGCGTGGTTCACCCCTCCACTTT. The encoded protein is CASSSSHDSQGRRGSPLHF.

This chain uses TRBV12-5 with TRBJ1-3, with 7 positions matching TRBD1. This CDR3 is 14 amino acids long. Losses at the gene ends were 7 bases for V and 2 bases for J; bases not matched to a gene: 5. CDR1 is LGHNT and CDR2 is FRNRAP in the germline V gene. CDR3 DNA sequence: TGTGCTAGTGCCTTGACAGGGCCTGGAAACACCATATATTTT. Translation: CASALTGPGNTIYF.

With regard to this clone: Other DNA sequences in this sample translate to the same CDR3. The chain is built from TRBV7-3 and TRBJ1-1; no firm D call. V lost 6 bases and J lost 5, with 13 bases in between. The CDR3 consists of 13 residues. Germline V gene data show CDR1 as SGHTA and CDR2 as FQGTGA. CDR3 region: CASSLGAGTEAFF. CDR3 sequence (DNA): TGTGCCAGCAGTCTCGGCGCGGGGACTGAAGCTTTCTTT. Together with reference TRBV7-3 and TRBJ1-1, the CDR3 gives the full variable domain: GAGVSQTPSNKVTEKGKYVELRCDPISGHTALYWYRQSLGQGPEFLIYFQGTGAADDSGLPNDRFFAVRPEGSVSTLKIQRTERGDSAVYLCASSLGAGTEAFFGQGTRLTVV.

The rearrangement joins TRBV12-5 to TRBJ1-1; TRBD1 is a possible D gene (5 bases). The CDR3 totals 12 residues. Germline V CDR1 and CDR2: LGHNT, FRNRAP. Trimming left V 1 base short and J 7 bases short, with 7 bases between. The CDR3 nucleotides are TGTGCTAGTGGTTTGGGAACAGGTGAAGCTTTCTTT. It specifies CASGLGTGEAFF.

The chain combines TRBV3-1 (or the pseudogene TRBV3-2) with TRBJ1-2; tentative D call: TRBD1 (6 bases). V shed 0 bases and J shed 6 bases, with 14 bases lying between them. Germline CDR1 is LGHDT and CDR2 is YNNKEL (reference sequence). This CDR3 has 15 amino acids. CDR3 residues: CASSQDIPRTDGYTF. The CDR3 DNA reads as TGTGCCAGCAGCCAAGATATTCCCCGGACAGATGGCTACACCTTC.

The V call is TRBV27, the J call TRBJ1-6; 9 bases agree with TRBD1. Germline CDR1 is MNHEY and CDR2 is SMNVEV (reference sequence). This CDR3 region has 15 residues. Trimming at V came to 3 bases and at J to 7 bases, leaving 4 bases not matched to a gene. This CDR3 reads CASSLYRGRNSPLHF. CDR3 nucleotides: TGTGCCAGCAGTTTGTACAGGGGGCGAAATTCACCCCTCCACTTT.

The gene calls are TRBV6-2 or TRBV6-3 and TRBJ1-5, with 9 bases that match TRBD1. The CDR3 runs to 14 residues. Germline CDR1 and CDR2: MNHEY and SVGEGT. Trimming took 6 bases from V and 6 from J; bases not matched to a gene: 6. CDR3 coding DNA: TGTGCCAGCAGCCGGACAGGGGAAGGTCAGCCCCAGCATTTT. It codes for CASSRTGEGQPQHF.

This chain uses TRBV12-3 or TRBV12-4 with TRBJ1-1; no definite D call. The CDR3 totals 13 residues. V lost 8 bases and J 4 bases, leaving 14 bases between the germline ends. CDR3 coding DNA: TGTGCCAGCTCCTCGGAGTTGGGCACTGAAGCTTTCTTT. Its translation is CASSSELGTEAFF.

The sample holds one count of this clone. CDR3 nucleotide sequence: TGTGCCAGCAGTTCCCCCGGGGGGGGATACGAGCAGTACTTC. Its protein product is CASSSPGGGYEQYF. The chain joins TRBV25-1 to TRBJ2-7; TRBD2 agrees at 8 bases. Germline V lookup: CDR1 MGHDK, CDR2 SYGVNS. Trimming at V came to 5 bases and at J to 4 bases, leaving 7 bases not matched to a gene. This CDR3 is built from 14 residues.

This chain uses TRBV29-1 with TRBJ2-5; D is possibly TRBD1 (6 bases). V was cut by 6 bases and J by 5 bases, with 13 bases left in between. This CDR3 contains 12 residues. Germline CDR1 is SQVTM and CDR2 is ANQGSEA. CDR3 DNA sequence: TGCAGCGTGGGACACGGGGAGGAGACCCAGTACTTC. Protein: CSVGHGEETQYF.

The genes are TRBV19 and TRBJ2-1; D unclear. V lost 10 bases, J lost 2 bases, and 12 bases lay in between. The CDR3 consists of 13 residues. Germline values: CDR1 LNHDA, CDR2 SQIVND (reference sequence). The CDR3 reads CATSSPPYNEQFF. CDR3 nucleotides: TGTGCCACTTCTAGTCCTCCCTACAATGAGCAGTTCTTC.

This clone was found a few times. The rearrangement joins TRBV2 to TRBJ2-6; D is possibly TRBD1 (6 bases). The V end was cut by 6 bases, the J end by 3 bases, with 12 bases between. This CDR3 is 15 amino acids long. Germline assignment: CDR1 SNHLY and CDR2 FYNNEI. The DNA of the CDR3 is TGTGCCAGCAGCGGAACAGGGTTTGGGGCCAACGTCCTGACTTTC. It yields the protein CASSGTGFGANVLTF.

The V and J genes are TRBV10-3 and TRBJ2-7; 9 nucleotides line up with TRBD2. Germline-derived CDR1 and CDR2 are ENHRY and SYGVKD. The CDR3 is made up of 14 amino acids. J lost 3 bases, V lost 4 bases, and 4 bases had no gene match. CDR3 protein: CAISGGTSSYEQYF. CDR3 sequence (DNA): TGTGCCATCAGTGGGGGGACTAGCAGCTACGAGCAGTACTTC.

This sequence joins TRBV19 and TRBJ2-7, with 7 bases lining up with TRBD1. The CDR3 has 13 residues. The V and J ends lost 6 bases and 3 bases, in that order; junction bases with no gene match: 5. Germline V gene sequence: CDR1 LNHDA, CDR2 SQIVND (reference sequence). The CDR3 sequence is CASSRDRLYEQYF. The CDR3 coding sequence is TGTGCCAGTAGCCGGGACAGACTCTACGAGCAGTACTTC.

With regard to this clone: The same CDR3 also results from other DNA sequences found in this sample. The chain has TRBV5-1 and TRBJ1-2, with 10 bases lining up with TRBD1. The CDR3 is made up of 14 amino acids. The V and J ends lost 0 bases and 5 bases, in that order; junction bases with no gene match: 1. Per germline, CDR1 SGHRS and CDR2 YFSETQ. CDR3 nucleotide sequence: TGCGCCAGCAGCTTGGAGGGACAGGGGTATGGCTACACCTTC. Residues: CASSLEGQGYGYTF. The full variable domain, completed using reference TRBV5-1 and TRBJ1-2, is KAGVTQTPRYLIKTRGQQVTLSCSPISGHRSVSWYQQTPGQGLQFLFEYFSETQRNKGNFPGRFSGRQFSNSRSEMNVSTLELGDSALYLCASSLEGQGYGYTFGSGTRLTVV.

The chain combines TRBV6-5 with TRBJ1-2; D ambiguous. Trimming took off 11 bases at V and 1 base at J, with 11 bases between the two ends. The CDR3 has 12 amino acids. CDR1 and CDR2 (germline): MNHEY, SVGAGI. In DNA form, the CDR3 reads TGTGCCGCCCAAGAGGGTAACTATGGCTACACCTTC. Encoded protein: CAAQEGNYGYTF.